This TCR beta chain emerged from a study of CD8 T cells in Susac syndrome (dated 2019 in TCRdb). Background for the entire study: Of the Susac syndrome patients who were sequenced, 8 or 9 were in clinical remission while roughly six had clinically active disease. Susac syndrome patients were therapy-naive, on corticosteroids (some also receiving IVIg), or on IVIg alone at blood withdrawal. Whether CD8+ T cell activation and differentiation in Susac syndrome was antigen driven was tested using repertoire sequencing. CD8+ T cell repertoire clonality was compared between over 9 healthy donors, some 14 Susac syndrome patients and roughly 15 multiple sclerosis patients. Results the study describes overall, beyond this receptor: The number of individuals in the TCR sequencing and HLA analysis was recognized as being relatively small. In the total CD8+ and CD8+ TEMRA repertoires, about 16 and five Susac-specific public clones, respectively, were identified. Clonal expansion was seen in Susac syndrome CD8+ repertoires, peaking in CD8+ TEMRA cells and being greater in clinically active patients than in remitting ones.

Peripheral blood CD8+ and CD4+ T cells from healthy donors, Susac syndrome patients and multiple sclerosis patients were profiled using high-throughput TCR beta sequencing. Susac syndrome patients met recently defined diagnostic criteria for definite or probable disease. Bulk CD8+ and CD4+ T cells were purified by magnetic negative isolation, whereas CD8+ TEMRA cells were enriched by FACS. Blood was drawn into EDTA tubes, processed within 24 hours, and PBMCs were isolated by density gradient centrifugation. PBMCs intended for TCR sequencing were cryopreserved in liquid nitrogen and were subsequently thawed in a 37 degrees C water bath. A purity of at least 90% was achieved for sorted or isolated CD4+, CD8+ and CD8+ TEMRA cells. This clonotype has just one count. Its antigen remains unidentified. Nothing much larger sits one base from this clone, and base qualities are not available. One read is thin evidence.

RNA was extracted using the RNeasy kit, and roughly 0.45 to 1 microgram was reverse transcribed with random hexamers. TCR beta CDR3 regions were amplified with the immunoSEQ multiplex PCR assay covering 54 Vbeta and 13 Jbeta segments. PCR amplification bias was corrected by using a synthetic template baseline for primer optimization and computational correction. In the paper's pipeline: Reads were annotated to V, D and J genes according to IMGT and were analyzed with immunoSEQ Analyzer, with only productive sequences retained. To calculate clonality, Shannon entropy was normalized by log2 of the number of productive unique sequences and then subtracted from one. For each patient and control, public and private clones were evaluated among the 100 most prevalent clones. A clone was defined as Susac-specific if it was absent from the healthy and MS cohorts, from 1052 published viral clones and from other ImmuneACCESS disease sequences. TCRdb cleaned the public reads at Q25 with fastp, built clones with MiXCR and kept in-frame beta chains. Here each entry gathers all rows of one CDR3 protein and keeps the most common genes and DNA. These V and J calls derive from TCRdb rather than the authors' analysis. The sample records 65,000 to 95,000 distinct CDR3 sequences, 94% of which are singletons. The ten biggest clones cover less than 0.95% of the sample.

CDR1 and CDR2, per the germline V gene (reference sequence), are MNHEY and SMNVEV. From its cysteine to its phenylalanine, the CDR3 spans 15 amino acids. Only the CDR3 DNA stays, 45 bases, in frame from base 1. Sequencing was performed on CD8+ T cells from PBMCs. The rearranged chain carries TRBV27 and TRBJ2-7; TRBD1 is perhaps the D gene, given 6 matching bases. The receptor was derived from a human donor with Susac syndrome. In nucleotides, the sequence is TGTGCTCCGGCCCTAACAGGGAGCCTCACCTACGAGCAGTACTTC. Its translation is CAPALTGSLTYEQYF.